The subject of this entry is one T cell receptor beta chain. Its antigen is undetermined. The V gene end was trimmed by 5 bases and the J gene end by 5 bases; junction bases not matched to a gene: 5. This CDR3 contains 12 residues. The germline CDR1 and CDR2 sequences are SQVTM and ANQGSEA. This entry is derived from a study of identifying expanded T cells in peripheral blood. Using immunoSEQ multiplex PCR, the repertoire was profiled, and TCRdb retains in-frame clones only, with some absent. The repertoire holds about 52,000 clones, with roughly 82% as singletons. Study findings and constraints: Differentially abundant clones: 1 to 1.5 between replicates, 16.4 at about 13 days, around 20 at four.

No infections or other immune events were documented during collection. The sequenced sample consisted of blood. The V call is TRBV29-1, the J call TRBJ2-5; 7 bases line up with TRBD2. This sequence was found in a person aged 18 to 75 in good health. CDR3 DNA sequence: TGCAGCGTTCCCCACGGGAGGGAGACCCAGTACTTC. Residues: CSVPHGRETQYF.